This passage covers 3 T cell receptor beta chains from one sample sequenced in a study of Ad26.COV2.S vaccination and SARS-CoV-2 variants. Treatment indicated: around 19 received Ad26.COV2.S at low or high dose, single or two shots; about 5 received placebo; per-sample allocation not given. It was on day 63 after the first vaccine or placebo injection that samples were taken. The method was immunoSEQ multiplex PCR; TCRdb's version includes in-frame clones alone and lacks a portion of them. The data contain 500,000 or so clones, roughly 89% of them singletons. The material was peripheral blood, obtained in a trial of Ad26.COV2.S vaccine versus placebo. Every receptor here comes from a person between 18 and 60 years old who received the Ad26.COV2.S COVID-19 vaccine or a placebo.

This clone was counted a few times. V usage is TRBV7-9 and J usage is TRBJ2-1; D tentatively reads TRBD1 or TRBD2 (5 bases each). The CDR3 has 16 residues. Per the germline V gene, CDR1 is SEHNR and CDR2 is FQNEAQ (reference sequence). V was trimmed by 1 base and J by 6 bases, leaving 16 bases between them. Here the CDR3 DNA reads TGTGCCAGCAGCTTAGGGCCGGGACCCCTTTCCAATGAGCAGTTCTTC. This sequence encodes CASSLGPGPLSNEQFF.

For the CDR3, the DNA is TGTGCCAGCTCCCTATTGAACACTGAAGCTTTCTTT. Amino acids: CASSLLNTEAFF. V gene TRBV18 combines with J gene TRBJ1-1; no clear D gene. The CDR3 runs 12 residues. From germline, CDR1 is KGHSH and CDR2 LQKENI. Trimming cost V 6 bases and J 0 bases, with 5 bases left between them.

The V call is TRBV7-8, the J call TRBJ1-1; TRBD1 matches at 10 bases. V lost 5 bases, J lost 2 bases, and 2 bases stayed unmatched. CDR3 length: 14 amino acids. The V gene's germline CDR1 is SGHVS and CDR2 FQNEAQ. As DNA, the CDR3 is TGTGCCAGCAGCGGACAGGGGGATAACACTGAAGCTTTCTTT. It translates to CASSGQGDNTEAFF.